This T cell receptor (beta chain) was documented in a study of early T cells in non-severe SARS-CoV-2 infection. This clonotype was seen repeatedly, ten times or more. The antigen remains unidentified. Study-level findings and limits: VDJdb-based matching was biased toward anti-spike CD8 responses and missed private and CD4 specificities.

Germline CDR1 SGHTA, CDR2 FQGNSA. The CDR3 contains 17 residues. V was trimmed by 5 bases and J by 0 bases, leaving 17 bases between them. Individual cDNA molecules were tagged with unique molecular identifiers. TCRdb reprocessed the 5' RACE reads with MiXCR, giving one entry per CDR3 protein. The table has tens of thousands of distinct CDR3 sequences, about 10% seen once. The receptor's source is an adult who was a healthcare worker with PCR-confirmed SARS-CoV-2 infection or an uninfected control (not recorded which). Sample: whole blood. V usage is TRBV7-2 and J usage is TRBJ1-3, with D tentatively TRBD1 (6 bases). CDR3 in amino acids: CASSPGGGRNSGNTIYF. CDR3 coding DNA: TGTGCCAGCAGCCCCGGGGGGGGGCGAAACTCTGGAAACACCATATATTTT.